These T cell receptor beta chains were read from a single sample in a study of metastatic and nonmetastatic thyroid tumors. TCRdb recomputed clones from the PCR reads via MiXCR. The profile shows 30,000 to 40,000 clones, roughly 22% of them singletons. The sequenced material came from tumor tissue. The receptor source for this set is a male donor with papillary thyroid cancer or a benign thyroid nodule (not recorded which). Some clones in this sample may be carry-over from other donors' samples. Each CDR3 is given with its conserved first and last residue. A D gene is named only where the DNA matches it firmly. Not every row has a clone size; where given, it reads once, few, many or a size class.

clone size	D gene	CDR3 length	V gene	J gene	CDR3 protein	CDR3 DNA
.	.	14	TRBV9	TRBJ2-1	CASGPLDRHNEQFF	TGTGCCAGCGGCCCCTTAGACAGACACAATGAGCAGTTCTTC
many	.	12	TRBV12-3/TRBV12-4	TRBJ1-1	CASSTSNTEAFF	TGTGCCAGCAGCACATCGAACACTGAAGCTTTCTTT
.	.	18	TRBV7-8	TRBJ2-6	CASSLQTGIPTGANVLTF	TGTGCCAGCAGCCTCCAGACAGGTATACCCACTGGGGCCAACGTCCTGACTTTC
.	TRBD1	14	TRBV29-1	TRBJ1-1	CGVQAVLGGNEAFF	TGCGGCGTTCAAGCCGTCCTAGGGGGCAATGAAGCTTTCTTT
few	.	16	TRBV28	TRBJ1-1	CASGPPPRQTDTEAFF	TGTGCCAGTGGTCCACCACCGCGACAGACGGACACTGAAGCTTTCTTT
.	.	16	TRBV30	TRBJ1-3	CAWSVPAGGSGNTIYF	TGTGCCTGGAGTGTACCGGCAGGAGGCTCTGGAAACACCATATATTTT
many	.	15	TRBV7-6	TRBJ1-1	CASSLLGEVATEAFF	TGTGCCAGCAGCTTATTGGGGGAGGTCGCCACTGAAGCTTTCTTT
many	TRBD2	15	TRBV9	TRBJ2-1	CASSRTGTSGVSQFF	TGTGCCAGCAGCCGAACTGGGACTAGCGGGGTTTCGCAGTTCTTC
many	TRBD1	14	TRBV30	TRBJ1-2	CASNQGATNYGYTF	TGTGCCTCAAATCAGGGGGCTACTAACTATGGCTACACCTTC
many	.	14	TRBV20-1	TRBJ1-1	CSARPGLMNTEAFF	TGCAGTGCTAGGCCAGGGCTTATGAACACTGAAGCTTTCTTT
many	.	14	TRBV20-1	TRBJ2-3	CSAPNMGGTDTQYF	TGCAGTGCTCCTAACATGGGGGGCACAGATACGCAGTATTTT
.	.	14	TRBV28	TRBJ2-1	CASLTIGSLEEQFF	TGTGCCAGCCTGACTATCGGGAGTCTCGAAGAGCAGTTCTTC